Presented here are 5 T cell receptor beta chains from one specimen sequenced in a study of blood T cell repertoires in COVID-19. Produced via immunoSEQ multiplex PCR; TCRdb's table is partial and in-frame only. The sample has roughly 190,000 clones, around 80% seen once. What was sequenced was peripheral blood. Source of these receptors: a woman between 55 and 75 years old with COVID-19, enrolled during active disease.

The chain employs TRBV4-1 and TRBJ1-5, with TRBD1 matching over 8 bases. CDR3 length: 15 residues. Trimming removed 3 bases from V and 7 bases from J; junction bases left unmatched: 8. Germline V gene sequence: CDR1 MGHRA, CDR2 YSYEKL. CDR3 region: CASSHDLDRVQPQHF. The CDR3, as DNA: TGCGCCAGCAGCCATGATCTGGACAGGGTCCAGCCCCAGCATTTT.

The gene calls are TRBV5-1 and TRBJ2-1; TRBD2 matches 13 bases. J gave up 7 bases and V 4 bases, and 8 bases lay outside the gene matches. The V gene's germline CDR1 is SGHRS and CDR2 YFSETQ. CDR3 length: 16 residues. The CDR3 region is CASSPAGLAGLNEQFF. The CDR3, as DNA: TGCGCCAGCAGCCCCGCGGGACTAGCGGGATTAAATGAGCAGTTCTTC. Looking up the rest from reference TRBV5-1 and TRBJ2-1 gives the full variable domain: KAGVTQTPRYLIKTRGQQVTLSCSPISGHRSVSWYQQTPGQGLQFLFEYFSETQRNKGNFPGRFSGRQFSNSRSEMNVSTLELGDSALYLCASSPAGLAGLNEQFFGPGTRLTVL.

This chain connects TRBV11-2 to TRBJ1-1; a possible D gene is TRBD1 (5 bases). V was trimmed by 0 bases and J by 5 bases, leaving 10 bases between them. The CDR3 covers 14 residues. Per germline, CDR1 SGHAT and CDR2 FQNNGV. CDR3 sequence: CASSLDRRGTEAFF. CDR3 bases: TGTGCCAGCAGCTTAGATCGGAGGGGAACTGAAGCTTTCTTT.

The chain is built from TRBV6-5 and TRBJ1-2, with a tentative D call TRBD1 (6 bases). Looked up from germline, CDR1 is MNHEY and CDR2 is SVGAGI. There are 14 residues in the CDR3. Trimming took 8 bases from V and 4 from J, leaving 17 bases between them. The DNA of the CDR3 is TGTGCCAGCCGCGCCGGGGGGGGGCCCTATGGCTACACCTTC. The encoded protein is CASRAGGGPYGYTF.

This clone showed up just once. The CDR3 DNA is TGTGTCGCACCGAGACAAGGAAACACCGGGGAGCTGTTTTTT. Its protein is CVAPRQGNTGELFF. The V and J genes are TRBV7-9 and TRBJ2-2, with no clear D. Germline CDR1 and CDR2: SEHNR and FQNEAQ (reference sequence). The CDR3 consists of 14 residues.